Below, 2 T cell receptor beta chains from the same sample are listed, as sequenced in a study of vaccination effects on CD4 cells after COVID-19. Assay: immunoSEQ multiplex PCR; the TCRdb copy retains only in-frame clones and omits some. The repertoire holds fewer than 55,000 clones, with more than 65% as singletons. Their specific antigens are unknown. Following a roughly 11-day culture, CD4+ T cells were purified. It was between March and December 2020 that the person had a SARS-CoV-2 infection confirmed by PCR. Two doses of either BNT162b2 or mRNA-1273 were given to each participant. The source was CD4+ T cells from PBMCs cultured without peptide, collected after COVID-19 vaccination. Receptors originate from a human donor who had a prior SARS-CoV-2 infection.

This chain uses TRBV7-2 with TRBJ1-2; TRBD1 is a possible D gene (6 bases). The germline V gene has CDR1 SGHTA and CDR2 FQGNSA. CDR3 length equals 15 residues. V lost 5 bases and J 7 bases, leaving 20 bases between the germline ends. CDR3 DNA: TGTGCCAGCAGCGATTCAGGGGAGGGCTTTTCTGGCTACACCTTC. Translating gives CASSDSGEGFSGYTF.

This clone has a single count. This chain joins TRBV7-9 and TRBJ2-1; 9 bases fit TRBD1. J lost 6 bases, V lost 5 bases, and 11 bases had no gene match. CDR1 is SEHNR and CDR2 is FQNEAQ in the germline V gene (reference sequence). The CDR3 is 16 amino acids. CDR3 in DNA: TGTGCCAGCAGCGCCGGGGGACAGGGAGGCCTCAATGAGCAGTTCTTC. Translation: CASSAGGQGGLNEQFF.